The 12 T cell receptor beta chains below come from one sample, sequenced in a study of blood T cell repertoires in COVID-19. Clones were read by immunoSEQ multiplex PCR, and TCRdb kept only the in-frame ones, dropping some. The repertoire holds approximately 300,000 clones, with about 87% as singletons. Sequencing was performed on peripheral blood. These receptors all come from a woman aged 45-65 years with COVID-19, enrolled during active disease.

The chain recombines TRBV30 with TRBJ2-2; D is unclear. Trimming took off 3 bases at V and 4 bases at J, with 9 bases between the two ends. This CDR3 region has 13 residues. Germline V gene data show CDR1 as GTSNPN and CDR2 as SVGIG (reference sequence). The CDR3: CAWRNPGTGELFF. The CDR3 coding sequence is TGTGCCTGGAGGAACCCGGGCACCGGGGAGCTGTTTTTT.

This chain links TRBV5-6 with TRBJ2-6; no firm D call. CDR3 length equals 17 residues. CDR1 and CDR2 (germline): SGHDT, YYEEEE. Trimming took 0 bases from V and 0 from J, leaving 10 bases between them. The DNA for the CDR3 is TGTGCCAGCAGCTTGGGACCTTACAGCTCTGGGGCCAACGTCCTGACTTTC. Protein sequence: CASSLGPYSSGANVLTF.

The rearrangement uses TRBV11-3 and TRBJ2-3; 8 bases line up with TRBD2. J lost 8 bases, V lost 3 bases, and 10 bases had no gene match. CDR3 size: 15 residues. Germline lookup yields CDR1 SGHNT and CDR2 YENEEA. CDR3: CASSLLAGRSVTQYF. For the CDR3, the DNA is TGTGCCAGCAGCTTGCTAGCGGGTCGTTCTGTTACGCAGTATTTT.

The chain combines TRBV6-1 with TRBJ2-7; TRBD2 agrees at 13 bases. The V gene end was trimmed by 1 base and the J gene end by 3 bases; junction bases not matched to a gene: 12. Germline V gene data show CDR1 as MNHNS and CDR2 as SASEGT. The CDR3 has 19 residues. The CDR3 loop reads CASSEGLAGGFRIRYEQYF. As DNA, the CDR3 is TGTGCCAGCAGTGAAGGACTAGCGGGAGGTTTCCGGATTCGCTACGAGCAGTACTTC.

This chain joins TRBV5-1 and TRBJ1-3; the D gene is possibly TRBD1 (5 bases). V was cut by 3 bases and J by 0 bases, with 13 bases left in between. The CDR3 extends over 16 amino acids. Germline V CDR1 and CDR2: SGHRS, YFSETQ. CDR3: CASSSLTQGSGNTIYF. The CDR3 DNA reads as TGCGCCAGCAGCTCATTGACCCAGGGCTCTGGAAACACCATATATTTT. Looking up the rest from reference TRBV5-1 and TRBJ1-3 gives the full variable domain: KAGVTQTPRYLIKTRGQQVTLSCSPISGHRSVSWYQQTPGQGLQFLFEYFSETQRNKGNFPGRFSGRQFSNSRSEMNVSTLELGDSALYLCASSSLTQGSGNTIYFGEGSWLTVV.

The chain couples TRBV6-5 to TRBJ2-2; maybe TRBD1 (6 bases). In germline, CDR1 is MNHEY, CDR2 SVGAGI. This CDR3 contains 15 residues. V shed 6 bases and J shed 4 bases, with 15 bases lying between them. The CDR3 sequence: CASRPTQGRTGELFF. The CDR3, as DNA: TGTGCCAGCAGGCCAACCCAGGGGCGCACCGGGGAGCTGTTTTTT.

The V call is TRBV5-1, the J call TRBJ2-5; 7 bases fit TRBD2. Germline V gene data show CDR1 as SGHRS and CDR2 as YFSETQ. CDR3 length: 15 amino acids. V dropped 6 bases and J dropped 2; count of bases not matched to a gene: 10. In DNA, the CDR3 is TGCGCCAGCAAGGGTGTCGGGGGGATACAAGAGACCCAGTACTTC. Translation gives CASKGVGGIQETQYF.

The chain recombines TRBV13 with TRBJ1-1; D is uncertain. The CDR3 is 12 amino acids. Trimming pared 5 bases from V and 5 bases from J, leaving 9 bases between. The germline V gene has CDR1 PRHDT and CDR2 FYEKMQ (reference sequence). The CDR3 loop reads CASSQVWTEAFF. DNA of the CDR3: TGTGCCAGCAGCCAGGTATGGACTGAAGCTTTCTTT. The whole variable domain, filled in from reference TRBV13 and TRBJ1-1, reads AAGVIQSPRHLIKEKRETATLKCYPIPRHDTVYWYQQGPGQDPQFLISFYEKMQSDKGSIPDRFSAQQFSDYHSELNMSSLELGDSALYFCASSQVWTEAFFGQGTRLTVV.

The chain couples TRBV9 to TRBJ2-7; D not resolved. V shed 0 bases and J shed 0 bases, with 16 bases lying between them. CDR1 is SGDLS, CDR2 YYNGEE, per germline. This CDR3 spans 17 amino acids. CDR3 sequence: CASSVVPTESSSYEQYF. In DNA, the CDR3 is TGTGCCAGCAGCGTAGTCCCTACAGAATCGAGCTCCTACGAGCAGTACTTC.

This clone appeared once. CDR3 protein: CASSQVDRDHEQYF. The CDR3 bases are TGTGCCAGCAGCCAAGTAGACAGGGATCACGAGCAGTACTTC. J is TRBJ2-7 and V is TRBV14, with 7 bases identical to TRBD1. Germline-derived CDR1 and CDR2 are SGHDN and FVKESK. V lost 1 base to trimming and J lost 5 bases; unmatched junction nucleotides: 5. The CDR3 has 14 residues. Variable domain in full (rest from reference TRBV14 and TRBJ2-7): EAGVTQFPSHSVIEKGQTVTLRCDPISGHDNLYWYRRVMGKEIKFLLHFVKESKQDESGMPNNRFLAERTGGTYSTLKVQPAELEDSGVYFCASSQVDRDHEQYFGPGTRLTVT.

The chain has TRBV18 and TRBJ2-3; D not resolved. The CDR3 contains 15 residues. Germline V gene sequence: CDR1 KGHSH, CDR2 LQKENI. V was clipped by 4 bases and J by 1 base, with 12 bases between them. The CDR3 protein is CASSRSVLGTDTQYF. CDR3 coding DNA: TGTGCCAGCTCACGGTCAGTCCTAGGCACAGATACGCAGTATTTT.

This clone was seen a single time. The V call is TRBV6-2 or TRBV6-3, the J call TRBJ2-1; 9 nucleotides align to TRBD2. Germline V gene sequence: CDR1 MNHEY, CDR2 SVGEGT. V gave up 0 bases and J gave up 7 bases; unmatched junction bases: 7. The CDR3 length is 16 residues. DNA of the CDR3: TGTGCCAGCAGTTACTCGGCCAGCGGGAGGACGAATGAGCAGTTCTTC. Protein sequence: CASSYSASGRTNEQFF.